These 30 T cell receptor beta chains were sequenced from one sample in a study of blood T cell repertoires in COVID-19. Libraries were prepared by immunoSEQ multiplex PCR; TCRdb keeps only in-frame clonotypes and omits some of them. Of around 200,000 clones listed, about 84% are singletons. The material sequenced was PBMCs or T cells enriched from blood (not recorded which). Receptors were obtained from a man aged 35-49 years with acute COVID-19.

The CDR3: CASSWSDRTNGYTF. Written as DNA, the CDR3 is TGTGCCAGCAGTTGGTCGGACAGAACTAATGGCTACACCTTC. The chain combines TRBV6-5 with TRBJ1-2, with D possibly TRBD1 on 6 matching bases. Germline CDR1 MNHEY, CDR2 SVGAGI. V was cut by 4 bases and J by 6 bases, with 15 bases left in between. This CDR3 region has 14 residues.

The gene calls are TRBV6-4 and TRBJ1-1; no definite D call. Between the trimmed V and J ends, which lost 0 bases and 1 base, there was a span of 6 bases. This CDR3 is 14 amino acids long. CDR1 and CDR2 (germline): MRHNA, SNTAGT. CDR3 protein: CASSDSRRNTEAFF. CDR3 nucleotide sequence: TGTGCCAGCAGTGACTCGAGGAGGAACACTGAAGCTTTCTTT.

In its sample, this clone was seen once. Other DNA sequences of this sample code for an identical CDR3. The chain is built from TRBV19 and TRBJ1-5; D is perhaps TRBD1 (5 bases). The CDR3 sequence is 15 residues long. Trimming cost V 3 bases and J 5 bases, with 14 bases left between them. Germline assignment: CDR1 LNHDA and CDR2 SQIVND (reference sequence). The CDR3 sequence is CASSIAGGGYQPQHF. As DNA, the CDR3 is TGTGCCAGTAGTATTGCGGGGGGAGGGTATCAGCCCCAGCATTTT.

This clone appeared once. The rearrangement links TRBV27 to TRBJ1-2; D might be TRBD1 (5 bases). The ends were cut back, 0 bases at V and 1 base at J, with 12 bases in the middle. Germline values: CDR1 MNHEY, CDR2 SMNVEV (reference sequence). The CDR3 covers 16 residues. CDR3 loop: CASSLSGLGGNYGYTF. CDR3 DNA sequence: TGTGCCAGCAGTTTATCGGGGTTGGGGGGTAACTATGGCTACACCTTC.

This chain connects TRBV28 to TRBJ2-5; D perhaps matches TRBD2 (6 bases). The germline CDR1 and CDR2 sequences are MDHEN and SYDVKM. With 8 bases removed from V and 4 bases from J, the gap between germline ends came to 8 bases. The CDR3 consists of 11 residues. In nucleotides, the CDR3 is TGTGCCAGCGGGAGGAGAGAGACCCAGTACTTC. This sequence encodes CASGRRETQYF.

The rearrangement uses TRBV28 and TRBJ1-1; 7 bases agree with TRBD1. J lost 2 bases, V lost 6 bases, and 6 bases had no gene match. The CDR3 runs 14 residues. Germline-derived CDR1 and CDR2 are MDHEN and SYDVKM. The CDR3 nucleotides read TGTGCCAGCAGAAGACAGGGCCTTAACACTGAAGCTTTCTTT. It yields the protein CASRRQGLNTEAFF. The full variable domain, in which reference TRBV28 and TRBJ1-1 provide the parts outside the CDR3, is DVKVTQSSRYLVKRTGEKVFLECVQDMDHENMFWYRQDPGLGLRLIYFSYDVKMKEKGDIPEGYSVSREKKERFSLILESASTNQTSMYLCASRRQGLNTEAFFGQGTRLTVV.

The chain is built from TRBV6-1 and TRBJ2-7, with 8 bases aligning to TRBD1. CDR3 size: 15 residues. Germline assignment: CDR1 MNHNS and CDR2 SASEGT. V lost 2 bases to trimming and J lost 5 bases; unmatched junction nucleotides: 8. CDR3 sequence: CASSETNRGLDEQYF. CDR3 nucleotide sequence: TGTGCCAGCAGTGAAACTAACAGGGGGTTGGACGAGCAGTACTTC.

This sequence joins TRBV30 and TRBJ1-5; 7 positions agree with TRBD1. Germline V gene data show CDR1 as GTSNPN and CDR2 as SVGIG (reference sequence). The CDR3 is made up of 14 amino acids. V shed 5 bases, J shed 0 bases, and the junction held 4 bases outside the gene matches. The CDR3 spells CAWATGNSNQPQHF. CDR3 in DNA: TGTGCCTGGGCGACAGGGAATAGCAATCAGCCCCAGCATTTT.

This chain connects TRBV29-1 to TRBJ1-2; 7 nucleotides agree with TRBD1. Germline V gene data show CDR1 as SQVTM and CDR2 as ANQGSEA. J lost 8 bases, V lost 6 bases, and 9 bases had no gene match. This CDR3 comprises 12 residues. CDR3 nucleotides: TGCAGCGTCACTGGGACAGCCGGGGGCTACACCTTC. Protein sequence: CSVTGTAGGYTF.

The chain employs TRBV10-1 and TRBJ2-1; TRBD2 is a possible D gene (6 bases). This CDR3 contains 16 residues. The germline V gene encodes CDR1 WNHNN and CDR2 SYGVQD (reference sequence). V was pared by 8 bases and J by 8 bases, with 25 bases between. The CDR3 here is CASPRWGDGEQHEQFF. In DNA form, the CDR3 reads TGCGCCAGCCCCCGTTGGGGGGACGGTGAACAACATGAGCAGTTCTTC.

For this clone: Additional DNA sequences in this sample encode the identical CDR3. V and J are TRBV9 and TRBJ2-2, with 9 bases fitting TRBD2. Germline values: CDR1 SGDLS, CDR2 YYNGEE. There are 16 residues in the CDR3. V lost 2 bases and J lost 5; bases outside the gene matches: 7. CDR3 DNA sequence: TGTGCCAGCAGCGTTTCACTAGCGGGTCTTACCGGGGAGCTGTTTTTT. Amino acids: CASSVSLAGLTGELFF.

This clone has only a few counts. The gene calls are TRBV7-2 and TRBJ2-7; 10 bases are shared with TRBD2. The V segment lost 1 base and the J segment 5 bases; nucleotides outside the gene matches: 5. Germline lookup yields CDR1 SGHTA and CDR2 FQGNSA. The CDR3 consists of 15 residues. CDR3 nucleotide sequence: TGTGCCAGCAGCTTAGGACCTAGCGGGAGTAACGAGCAGTACTTC. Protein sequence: CASSLGPSGSNEQYF.

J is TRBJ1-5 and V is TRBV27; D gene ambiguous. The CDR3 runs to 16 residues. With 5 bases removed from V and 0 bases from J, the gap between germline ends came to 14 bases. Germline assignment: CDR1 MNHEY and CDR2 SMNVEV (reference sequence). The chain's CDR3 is CASSPRLTYSNQPQHF. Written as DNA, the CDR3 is TGTGCCAGCAGTCCCCGTTTGACATATAGCAATCAGCCCCAGCATTTT.

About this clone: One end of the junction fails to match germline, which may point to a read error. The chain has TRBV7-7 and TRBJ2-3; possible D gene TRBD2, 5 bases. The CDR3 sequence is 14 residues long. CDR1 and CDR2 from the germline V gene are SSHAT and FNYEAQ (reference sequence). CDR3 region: CASSSGLRPNTQYF. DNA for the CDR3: TGTGCTAGCAGTTCGGGGTTACGACCTAATACGCAGTATTTT.

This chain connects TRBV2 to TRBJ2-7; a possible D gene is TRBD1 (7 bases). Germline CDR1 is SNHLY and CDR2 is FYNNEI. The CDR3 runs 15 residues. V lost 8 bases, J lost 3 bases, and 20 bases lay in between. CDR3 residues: CASGAEGAAHYEQYF. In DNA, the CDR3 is TGTGCCAGCGGGGCGGAGGGGGCAGCGCACTACGAGCAGTACTTC.

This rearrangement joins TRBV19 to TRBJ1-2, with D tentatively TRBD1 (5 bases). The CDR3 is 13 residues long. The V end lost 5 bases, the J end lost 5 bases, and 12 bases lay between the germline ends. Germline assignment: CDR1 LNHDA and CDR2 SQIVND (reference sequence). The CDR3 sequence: CASSPRGIYGYTF. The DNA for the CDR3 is TGTGCCAGTAGTCCCCGGGGGATTTATGGCTACACCTTC.

The CDR3 nucleotides read TGTGCCAGTCGGACAGGGAACGCCTACGAGCAGTACTTC. It specifies CASRTGNAYEQYF. The chain carries TRBV28 and TRBJ2-7, with 8 bases lining up with TRBD1. With 9 bases clipped from V and 2 bases from J, the junction kept 6 bases outside the gene matches. Germline assignment: CDR1 MDHEN and CDR2 SYDVKM. CDR3 size: 13 residues. The variable domain in full, completed from reference TRBV28 and TRBJ2-7, reads DVKVTQSSRYLVKRTGEKVFLECVQDMDHENMFWYRQDPGLGLRLIYFSYDVKMKEKGDIPEGYSVSREKKERFSLILESASTNQTSMYLCASRTGNAYEQYFGPGTRLTVT.

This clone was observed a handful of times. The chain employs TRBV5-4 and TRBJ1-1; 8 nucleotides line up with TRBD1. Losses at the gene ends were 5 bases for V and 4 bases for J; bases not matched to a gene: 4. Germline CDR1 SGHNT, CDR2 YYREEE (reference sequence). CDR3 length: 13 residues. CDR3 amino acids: CASSPGGGTEAFF. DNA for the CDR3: TGTGCCAGCAGTCCAGGGGGCGGCACTGAAGCTTTCTTT.

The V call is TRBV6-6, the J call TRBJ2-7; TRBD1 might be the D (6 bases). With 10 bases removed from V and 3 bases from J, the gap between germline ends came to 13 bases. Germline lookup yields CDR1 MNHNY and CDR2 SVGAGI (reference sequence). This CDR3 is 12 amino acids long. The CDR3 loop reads CATLTGLYEQYF. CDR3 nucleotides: TGTGCCACCCTAACAGGGCTCTACGAGCAGTACTTC.

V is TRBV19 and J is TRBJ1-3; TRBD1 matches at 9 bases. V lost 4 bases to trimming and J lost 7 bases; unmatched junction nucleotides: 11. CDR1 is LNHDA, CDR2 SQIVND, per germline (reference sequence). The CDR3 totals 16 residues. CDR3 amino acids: CASSNGRDRVRNTIYF. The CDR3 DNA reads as TGTGCCAGTAGTAATGGTCGGGACAGGGTCCGGAACACCATATATTTT.

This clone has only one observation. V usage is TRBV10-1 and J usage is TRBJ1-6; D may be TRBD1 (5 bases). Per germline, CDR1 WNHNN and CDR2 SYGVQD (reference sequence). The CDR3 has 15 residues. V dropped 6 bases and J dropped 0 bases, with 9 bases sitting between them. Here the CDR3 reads CASSRQSSYNSPLHF. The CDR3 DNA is TGCGCCAGCAGCCGACAGAGCTCCTATAATTCACCCCTCCACTTT.

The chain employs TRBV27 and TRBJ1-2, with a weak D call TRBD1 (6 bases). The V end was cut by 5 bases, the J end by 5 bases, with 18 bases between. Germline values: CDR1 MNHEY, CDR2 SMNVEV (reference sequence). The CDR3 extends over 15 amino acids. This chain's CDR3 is CASSHPGHDFYGYTF. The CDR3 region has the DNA TGTGCCAGCAGTCACCCGGGACACGATTTTTATGGCTACACCTTC.

The CDR3 region has the DNA TGTGCCAGCTCACCGGGACAACCTGGAAACACCATATATTTT. As protein: CASSPGQPGNTIYF. The chain recombines TRBV18 with TRBJ1-3; D might be TRBD1 (6 bases). V gave up 3 bases and J gave up 2 bases, with 8 bases separating them. The CDR3 totals 14 residues. In germline, CDR1 is KGHSH, CDR2 LQKENI.

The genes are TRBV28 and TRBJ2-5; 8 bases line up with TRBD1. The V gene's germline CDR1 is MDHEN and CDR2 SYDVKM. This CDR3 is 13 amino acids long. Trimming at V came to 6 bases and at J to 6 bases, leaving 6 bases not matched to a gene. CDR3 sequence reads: CASRIDRGKTQYF. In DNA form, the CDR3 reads TGTGCCAGCAGAATAGACAGGGGAAAGACCCAGTACTTC.

CDR3 in DNA: TGTGCCAGCAGCCATTCTAGCGGGACTTACAATGAGCAGTTCTTC. Residues: CASSHSSGTYNEQFF. The chain is built from TRBV16 and TRBJ2-1; the match to TRBD2 covers 9 bases. CDR1 is KGHSY, CDR2 FQNENV, per germline. CDR3 length: 15 residues. The ends lost 3 bases at V and 4 bases at J; junction bases unmatched: 4. The full variable domain, its missing parts supplied by reference TRBV16 and TRBJ2-1, is GEEVAQTPKHLVRGEGQKAKLYCAPIKGHSYVFWYQQVLKNEFKFLISFQNENVFDETGMPKERFSAKCLPNSPCSLEIQATKLEDSAVYFCASSHSSGTYNEQFFGPGTRLTVL.

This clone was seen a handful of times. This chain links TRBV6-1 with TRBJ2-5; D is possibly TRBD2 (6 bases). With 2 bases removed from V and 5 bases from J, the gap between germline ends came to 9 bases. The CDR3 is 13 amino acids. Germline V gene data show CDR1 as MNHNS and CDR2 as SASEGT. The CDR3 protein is CASSERSGETQYF. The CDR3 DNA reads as TGTGCCAGCAGTGAACGAAGCGGGGAGACCCAGTACTTC.

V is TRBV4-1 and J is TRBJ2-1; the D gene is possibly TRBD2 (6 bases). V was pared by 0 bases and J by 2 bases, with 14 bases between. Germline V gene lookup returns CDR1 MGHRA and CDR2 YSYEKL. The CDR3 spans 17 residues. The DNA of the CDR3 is TGCGCCAGCAGCCAAGAACGACTAGAAAGGACCTACAATGAGCAGTTCTTC. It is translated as CASSQERLERTYNEQFF.

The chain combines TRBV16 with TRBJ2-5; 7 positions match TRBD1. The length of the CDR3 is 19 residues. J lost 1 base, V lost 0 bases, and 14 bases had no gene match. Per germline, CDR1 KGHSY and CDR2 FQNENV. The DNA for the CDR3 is TGTGCCAGCAGCCAATCGTTCGGGTATGTGAACAGGGGCCAAGAGACCCAGTACTTC. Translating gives CASSQSFGYVNRGQETQYF. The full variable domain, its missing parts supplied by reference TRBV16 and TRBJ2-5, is GEEVAQTPKHLVRGEGQKAKLYCAPIKGHSYVFWYQQVLKNEFKFLISFQNENVFDETGMPKERFSAKCLPNSPCSLEIQATKLEDSAVYFCASSQSFGYVNRGQETQYFGPGTRLLVL.

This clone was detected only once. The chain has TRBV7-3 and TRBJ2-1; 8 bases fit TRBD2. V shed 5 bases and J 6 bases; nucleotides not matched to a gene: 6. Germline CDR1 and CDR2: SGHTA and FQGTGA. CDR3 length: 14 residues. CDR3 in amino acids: CASSTAGGSNEQFF. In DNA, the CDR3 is TGTGCCAGCAGCACTGCGGGGGGTTCCAATGAGCAGTTCTTC.

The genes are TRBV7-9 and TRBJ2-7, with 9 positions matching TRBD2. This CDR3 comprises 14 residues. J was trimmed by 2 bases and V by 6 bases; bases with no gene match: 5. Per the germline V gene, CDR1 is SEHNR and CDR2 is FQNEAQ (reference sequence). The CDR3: CASSSSGIPYEQYF. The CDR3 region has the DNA TGTGCCAGCAGTTCTAGCGGGATACCCTACGAGCAGTACTTC.